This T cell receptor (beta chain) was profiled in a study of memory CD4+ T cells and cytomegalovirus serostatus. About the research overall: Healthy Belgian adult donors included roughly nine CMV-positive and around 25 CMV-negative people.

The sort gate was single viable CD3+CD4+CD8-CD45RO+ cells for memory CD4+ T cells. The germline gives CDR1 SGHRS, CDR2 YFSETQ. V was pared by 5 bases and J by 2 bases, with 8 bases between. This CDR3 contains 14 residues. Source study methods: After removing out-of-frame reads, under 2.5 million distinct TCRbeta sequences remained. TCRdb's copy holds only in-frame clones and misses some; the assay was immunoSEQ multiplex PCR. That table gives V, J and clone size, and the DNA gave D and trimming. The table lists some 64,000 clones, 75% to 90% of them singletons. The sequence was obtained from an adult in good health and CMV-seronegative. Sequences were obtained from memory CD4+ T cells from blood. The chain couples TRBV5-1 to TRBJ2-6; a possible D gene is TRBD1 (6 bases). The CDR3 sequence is CASSAGAGANVLTF. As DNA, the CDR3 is TGCGCCAGCAGTGCAGGGGCTGGGGCCAACGTCCTGACTTTC. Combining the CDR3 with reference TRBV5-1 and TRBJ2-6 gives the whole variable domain KAGVTQTPRYLIKTRGQQVTLSCSPISGHRSVSWYQQTPGQGLQFLFEYFSETQRNKGNFPGRFSGRQFSNSRSEMNVSTLELGDSALYLCASSAGAGANVLTFGAGSRLTVL.